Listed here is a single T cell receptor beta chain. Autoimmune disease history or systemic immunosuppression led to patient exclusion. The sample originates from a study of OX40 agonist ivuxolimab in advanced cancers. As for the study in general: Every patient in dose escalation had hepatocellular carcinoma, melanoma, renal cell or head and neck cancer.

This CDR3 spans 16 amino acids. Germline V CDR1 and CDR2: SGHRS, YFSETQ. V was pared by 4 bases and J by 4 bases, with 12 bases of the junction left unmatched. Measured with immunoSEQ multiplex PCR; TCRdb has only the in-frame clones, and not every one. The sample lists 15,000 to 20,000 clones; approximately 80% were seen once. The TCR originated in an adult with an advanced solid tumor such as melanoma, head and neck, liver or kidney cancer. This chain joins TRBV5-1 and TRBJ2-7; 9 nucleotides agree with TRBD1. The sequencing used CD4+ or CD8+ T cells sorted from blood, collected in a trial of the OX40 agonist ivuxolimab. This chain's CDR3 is CASSHTGTGKTYEQYF. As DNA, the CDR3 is TGCGCCAGCAGCCACACCGGGACAGGGAAAACATACGAGCAGTACTTC.